What follows are 19 T cell receptor beta chains derived from one specimen sequenced in a study of blood T cell repertoires in COVID-19. The repertoire was sequenced with immunoSEQ multiplex PCR; TCRdb's copy has only in-frame clones and lacks some. Among 300,000 or so clones, about 89% were seen once, and the ten largest hold 5% to 7%. Input material: peripheral blood. The receptors were gathered from a man aged 18 to 35 who had recovered from COVID-19.

J is TRBJ2-2 and V is TRBV7-2; a possible D gene is TRBD1 (5 bases). The germline V gene has CDR1 SGHTA and CDR2 FQGNSA. V was cut by 4 bases and J by 5 bases, with 8 bases left in between. This CDR3 has 13 amino acids. The CDR3 region is CASSSQETGELFF. Here the CDR3 DNA reads TGTGCCAGCAGCTCACAGGAAACCGGGGAGCTGTTTTTT.

The genes are TRBV5-1 and TRBJ2-1; 9 nucleotides align to TRBD1. The CDR3 length is 15 residues. Germline V CDR1 and CDR2: SGHRS, YFSETQ. Trimming took 4 bases from V and 6 from J; bases not matched to a gene: 8. CDR3 DNA: TGCGCCAGCAGCCTCCCGGGACAGGGTCCCAATGAGCAGTTCTTC. This sequence encodes CASSLPGQGPNEQFF.

The chain carries TRBV19 and TRBJ2-1; maybe TRBD1 (5 bases). This CDR3 comprises 13 residues. V gave up 8 bases and J gave up 6 bases, with 14 bases separating them. The germline CDR1 and CDR2 sequences are LNHDA and SQIVND (reference sequence). DNA for the CDR3: TGTGCCAGTGCCGGACCTAGGGGCAATGAGCAGTTCTTC. It is translated as CASAGPRGNEQFF.

Note on this clone: This same CDR3 is encoded by further DNA sequences in the sample. The chain links TRBV12-3 or TRBV12-4 to TRBJ1-2, with D tentatively TRBD1 (5 bases). The CDR3 has 13 residues. V shed 2 bases and J shed 3 bases, with 7 bases lying between them. In DNA form, the CDR3 reads TGTGCCAGCAGTTTATCCAGGGACTATGGCTACACCTTC. Its protein is CASSLSRDYGYTF.

The chain links TRBV19 to TRBJ1-2; 11 bases line up with TRBD1. The CDR3 is 19 amino acids. The J segment lost 4 bases and the V segment lost 4 bases, leaving 17 bases of the junction unmatched. The germline CDR1 and CDR2 sequences are LNHDA and SQIVND (reference sequence). The CDR3 is CASSKGRGTGGLSGYGYTF. CDR3 nucleotides: TGTGCCAGTAGTAAAGGAAGAGGGACAGGGGGACTGAGTGGCTATGGCTACACCTTC.

This chain links TRBV9 with TRBJ2-3; 7 bases fit TRBD2. The CDR3 runs 16 residues. Per germline, CDR1 SGDLS and CDR2 YYNGEE. V lost 4 bases and J lost 4; bases outside the gene matches: 12. The CDR3 spells CASSPESGNLADTQYF. The CDR3 nucleotides are TGTGCCAGCAGCCCCGAGAGCGGGAATTTGGCAGATACGCAGTATTTT.

Only one count was recorded for this clone. This rearrangement joins TRBV6-5 to TRBJ1-3, with TRBD1 as a possible D gene (6 bases). The CDR3 has 15 residues. V lost 0 bases and J 7 bases, leaving 13 bases between the germline ends. Per germline, CDR1 MNHEY and CDR2 SVGAGI. In DNA form, the CDR3 reads TGTGCCAGCAGTTACTCGGTTCAGGGGTCGAACACCATATATTTT. Its protein product is CASSYSVQGSNTIYF.

The chain is built from TRBV11-3 and TRBJ2-1; a possible D gene is TRBD2 (5 bases). Trimming removed 0 bases at V and 9 bases at J, with 15 bases between. Germline CDR1 SGHNT, CDR2 YENEEA. The CDR3 is 15 amino acids. Written as DNA, the CDR3 is TGTGCCAGCAGCTTAGATGGATCGGGGTCCGGTGAGCAGTTCTTC. It codes for CASSLDGSGSGEQFF.

This chain links TRBV27 with TRBJ2-7; tentatively, D is TRBD2 (5 bases). The germline V gene has CDR1 MNHEY and CDR2 SMNVEV (reference sequence). The CDR3 sequence is 14 residues long. Between the trimmed V and J ends, which lost 2 bases and 3 bases, there was a span of 11 bases. CDR3 DNA: TGTGCCAGCAGTTTAAAGGACTCCTTCTACGAGCAGTACTTC. Protein product: CASSLKDSFYEQYF.

The count of this clone is one. This rearrangement joins TRBV6-2 or TRBV6-3 to TRBJ2-4, with 12 positions matching TRBD1. This CDR3 region has 18 residues. V shed 6 bases and J 2 bases; nucleotides not matched to a gene: 11. Germline V gives CDR1 MNHEY, CDR2 SVGEGT. The CDR3 bases are TGTGCCAGCAGCCTCGGGACAGGGGGCGAGAGACCCAAAAACATTCAGTACTTC. As protein: CASSLGTGGERPKNIQYF.

The genes are TRBV5-1 and TRBJ1-1, with D possibly TRBD1 on 5 matching bases. This CDR3 is 14 amino acids long. Germline V gives CDR1 SGHRS, CDR2 YFSETQ. V was clipped by 4 bases and J by 0 bases, with 10 bases between them. For the CDR3, the DNA is TGCGCCAGCAGCGGAGGGACCATGAACACTGAAGCTTTCTTT. It codes for CASSGGTMNTEAFF. The full variable domain, its missing parts supplied by reference TRBV5-1 and TRBJ1-1, is KAGVTQTPRYLIKTRGQQVTLSCSPISGHRSVSWYQQTPGQGLQFLFEYFSETQRNKGNFPGRFSGRQFSNSRSEMNVSTLELGDSALYLCASSGGTMNTEAFFGQGTRLTVV.

The chain recombines TRBV13 with TRBJ1-2, with 7 nucleotides matching TRBD1. Trimming took 5 bases from V and 4 from J; bases not matched to a gene: 13. This CDR3 region has 16 residues. CDR1 is PRHDT and CDR2 is FYEKMQ in the germline V gene (reference sequence). CDR3 sequence (DNA): TGTGCCAGCAGCACACGCGCGGGACAGCGTGGCTATGGCTACACCTTC. This sequence encodes CASSTRAGQRGYGYTF.

The gene calls are TRBV19 and TRBJ1-5; TRBD1 matches 9 bases. This CDR3 is 15 amino acids long. Trimming took 4 bases from V and 5 from J; bases not matched to a gene: 6. Germline V gives CDR1 LNHDA, CDR2 SQIVND (reference sequence). CDR3 residues: CASSTPGQGHQPQHF. The CDR3 bases are TGTGCCAGTAGTACGCCGGGACAGGGCCATCAGCCCCAGCATTTT. The entire variable domain, with the rest obtained from reference TRBV19 and TRBJ1-5, is as follows: DGGITQSPKYLFRKEGQNVTLSCEQNLNHDAMYWYRQDPGQGLRLIYYSQIVNDFQKGDIAEGYSVSREKKESFPLTVTSAQKNPTAFYLCASSTPGQGHQPQHFGDGTRLSIL.

The V gene is TRBV7-3, the J gene TRBJ1-1, with 11 bases that match TRBD1. Germline assignment: CDR1 SGHTA and CDR2 FQGTGA. Germline trimming cut 0 bases from V and 7 bases from J; bases unmatched to any gene: 1. The CDR3 contains 14 residues. CDR3 bases: TGTGCCAGCAGCTTAACGGGGACAGGGGGTGAAGCTTTCTTT. Translation: CASSLTGTGGEAFF.

The CDR3 spells CASSKTSGEHNEQFF. Here the CDR3 DNA reads TGTGCCAGTAGCAAAACTAGCGGGGAGCACAATGAGCAGTTCTTC. This chain links TRBV19 with TRBJ2-1, with TRBD2 matching over 10 bases. V lost 6 bases and J lost 5; bases outside the gene matches: 7. CDR1 and CDR2 (germline): LNHDA, SQIVND (reference sequence). There are 15 residues in the CDR3. The complete variable domain, with remaining parts taken from reference TRBV19 and TRBJ2-1, reads DGGITQSPKYLFRKEGQNVTLSCEQNLNHDAMYWYRQDPGQGLRLIYYSQIVNDFQKGDIAEGYSVSREKKESFPLTVTSAQKNPTAFYLCASSKTSGEHNEQFFGPGTRLTVL.

The J gene is TRBJ2-7, the V gene TRBV18; tentative D call: TRBD1 (5 bases). In germline, CDR1 is KGHSH, CDR2 LQKENI. Between the trimmed V and J ends, which lost 3 bases and 5 bases, there was a span of 14 bases. This CDR3 comprises 14 residues. DNA for the CDR3: TGTGCCAGCTCACCCACGACAGTATTCAACGAGCAGTACTTC. Translating gives CASSPTTVFNEQYF.

The chain combines TRBV30 with TRBJ1-1; a weak D match, TRBD1 (6 bases). The CDR3 contains 14 residues. Looked up from germline, CDR1 is GTSNPN and CDR2 is SVGIG (reference sequence). The V end lost 2 bases, the J end lost 0 bases, and 10 bases lay between the germline ends. The CDR3 sequence is CAWSTGQMNTEAFF. As DNA, the CDR3 is TGTGCCTGGAGTACGGGACAAATGAACACTGAAGCTTTCTTT.

This chain joins TRBV6-1 and TRBJ1-5; the match to TRBD1 covers 7 bases. This CDR3 contains 16 residues. Germline-derived CDR1 and CDR2 are MNHNS and SASEGT. V shed 2 bases and J 6 bases; nucleotides not matched to a gene: 10. CDR3 sequence: CASSEIDRAYSQPQHF. CDR3 nucleotides: TGTGCCAGCAGTGAAATAGACAGGGCCTATAGTCAGCCCCAGCATTTT.

V gene TRBV19 combines with J gene TRBJ1-5; D gene unclear. CDR1 LNHDA and CDR2 SQIVND come from the germline V gene (reference sequence). Trimming cost V 7 bases and J 0 bases, with 10 bases left between them. This CDR3 comprises 14 residues. The CDR3 DNA is TGTGCCAGTATGACCTACTATAGCAATCAGCCCCAGCATTTT. Amino acids: CASMTYYSNQPQHF.